This TCR beta chain was sequenced for a study of neoadjuvant anti-PD-1 for oral cavity cancer. Germline assignment: CDR1 SGDLS and CDR2 YYNGEE. Trimming removed 4 bases from V and 3 bases from J; junction bases left unmatched: 14. This CDR3 is built from 19 residues. Time point denoted: after neoadjuvant nivolumab, at surgical resection. Patients had newly diagnosed, untreated stage II-IVA oral cavity squamous cell carcinoma. Generated by immunoSEQ multiplex PCR, the TCRdb table keeps only in-frame clones and is missing some. The sample yields 55,000 to 80,000 clones, around 85% seen once. Sequenced here: PBMCs, sampled after nivolumab (anti-PD-1) treatment. The chain uses TRBV9 and TRBJ2-2, with 11 bases aligning to TRBD1. The origin of this receptor is a person between 35 and 79 years old with oral cavity squamous cell carcinoma. As DNA, the CDR3 is TGTGCCAGCAGCAAACACAGAAGCGGACAGGGGGCTTACACCGGGGAGCTGTTTTTT. Translated, it gives CASSKHRSGQGAYTGELFF.